The present T cell receptor (beta chain) was sequenced within a study of shared T cell receptors in the human thymus. Points on this clone: Sequence at one end of the junction differs from germline and may be a read error. The identical CDR3 is also encoded by other nucleotide sequences in the sample.

The table came from immunoSEQ multiplex PCR; TCRdb's copy has only in-frame clones and leaves some out. The top ten hold about 0.013% of the sample, which has over 450,000 clones, around 78% seen once. CDR3 length equals 11 residues. Germline V CDR1 and CDR2: DFQATT, SNEGSKA (reference sequence). The same data also contributed to another study, on human thymus T cells. That study reports: The donors were infants in Finland with congenital heart defects, otherwise immunologically healthy. Repertoires from thymus and blood appeared to show biased V and J gene usage.

This TCR came from a boy younger than two with a congenital heart defect. V gene TRBV20-1 combines with J gene TRBJ1-2; D is ambiguous. Sample: thymocytes. CDR3 loop: CSARDAAGYTF. The DNA for the CDR3 is TGCAGTGCCAGAGATGCAGCGGGCTACACCTTC.